This T cell receptor (beta chain) was recovered during a study of shared clonotypes between healthy human individuals. Study results and caveats: Tissues were not sampled, only blood, and their repertoires likely differ.

Assay execution proceeded at the deep level. Sequencing was performed with immunoSEQ multiplex PCR; in TCRdb, only in-frame clones are kept and a portion is missing. The data show roughly 2 million clones, with nearly 97% seen just once and around 0.13% held by the top ten. CDR1 is SQVTM, CDR2 ANQGSEA, per germline. V was pared by 3 bases and J by 0 bases, with 6 bases between. The CDR3 is 13 amino acids. Remarks on this clone: Antigen unknown.

The source of this sequence is a man aged 18-30 years in good health. The V gene is TRBV29-1, the J gene TRBJ1-3; unclear D gene. Input material: naive CD4+ T cells sorted from blood. As to subset: CD45RA+ positively selected. CDR3 DNA sequence: TGCAGCGTTGAGGGGTACTCTGGAAACACCATATATTTT. Its translation is CSVEGYSGNTIYF.